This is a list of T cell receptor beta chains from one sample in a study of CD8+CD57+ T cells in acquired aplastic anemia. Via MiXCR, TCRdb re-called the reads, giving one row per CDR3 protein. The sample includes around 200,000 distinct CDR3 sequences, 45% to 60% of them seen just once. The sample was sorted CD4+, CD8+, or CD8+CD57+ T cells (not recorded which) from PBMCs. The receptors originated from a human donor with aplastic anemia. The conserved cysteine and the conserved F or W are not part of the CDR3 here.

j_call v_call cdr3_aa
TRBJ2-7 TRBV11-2 ASSPDPDRAGYEQY
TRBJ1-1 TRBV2 ASARGATEAF
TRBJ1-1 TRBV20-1 SATQTGREQEAF
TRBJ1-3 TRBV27 ASSQGRGNTIY
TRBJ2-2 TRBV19 ASNRAGELF
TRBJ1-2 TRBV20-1 GARDRGGYT
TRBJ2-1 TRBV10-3 AISPVGGNEQF
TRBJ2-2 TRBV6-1 ASRRTSGDFGELF
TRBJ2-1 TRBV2 ASSVLGDNEQF
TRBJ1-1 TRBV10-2 ASREVAGPNTEAF
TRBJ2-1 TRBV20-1 SARDLRTSGGPYNEQF
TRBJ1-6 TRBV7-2 ASSFSGDSPLH
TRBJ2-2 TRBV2 ATSDSDTGELF
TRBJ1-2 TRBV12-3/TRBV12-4 ASSGTGMSYGYT
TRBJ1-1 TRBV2 ASLPPVTGTEAF
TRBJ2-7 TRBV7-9 ASSTSGTTYEQY
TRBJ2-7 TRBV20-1 SATPLRGQGYEQY
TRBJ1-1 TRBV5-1 ASRTDMNTEAF
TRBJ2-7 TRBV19 ASSIKVQTYEQY
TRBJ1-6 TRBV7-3 ASSLTVNSPLH
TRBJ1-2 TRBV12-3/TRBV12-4 ASSPGSSYGYT
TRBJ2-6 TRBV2 ASSSRISGANVLT
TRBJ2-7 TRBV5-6 ASSFYRGLEQY
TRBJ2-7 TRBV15 ATSPARGIYEQY
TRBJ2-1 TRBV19 ASSHGLEPYNEQF
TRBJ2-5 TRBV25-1 ASSEGQGRAKTQY